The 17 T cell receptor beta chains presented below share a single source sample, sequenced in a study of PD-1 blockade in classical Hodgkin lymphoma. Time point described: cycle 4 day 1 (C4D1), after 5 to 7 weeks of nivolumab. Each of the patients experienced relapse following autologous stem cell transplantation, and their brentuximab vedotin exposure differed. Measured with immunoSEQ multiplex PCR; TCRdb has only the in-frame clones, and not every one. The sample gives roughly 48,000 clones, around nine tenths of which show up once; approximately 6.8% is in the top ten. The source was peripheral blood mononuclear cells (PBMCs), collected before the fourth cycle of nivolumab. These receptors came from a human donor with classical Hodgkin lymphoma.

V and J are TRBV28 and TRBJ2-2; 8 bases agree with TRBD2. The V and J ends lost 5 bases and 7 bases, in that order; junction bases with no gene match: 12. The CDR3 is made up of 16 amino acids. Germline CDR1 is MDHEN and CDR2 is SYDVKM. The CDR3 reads CASSAGGAGVGGELFF. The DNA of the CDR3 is TGTGCCAGCAGTGCGGGAGGAGCGGGAGTGGGCGGGGAGCTGTTTTTT.

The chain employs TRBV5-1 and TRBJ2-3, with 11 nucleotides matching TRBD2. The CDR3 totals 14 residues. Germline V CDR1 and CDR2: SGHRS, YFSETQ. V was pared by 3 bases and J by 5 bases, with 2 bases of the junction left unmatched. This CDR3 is CASSSLAGVDTQYF. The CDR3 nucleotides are TGCGCCAGCAGCTCACTAGCGGGAGTAGATACGCAGTATTTT.

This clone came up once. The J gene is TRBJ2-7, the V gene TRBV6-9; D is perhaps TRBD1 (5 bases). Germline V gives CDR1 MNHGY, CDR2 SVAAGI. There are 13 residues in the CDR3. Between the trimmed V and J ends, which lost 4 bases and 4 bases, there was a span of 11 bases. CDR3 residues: CASSSGIGYEQYF. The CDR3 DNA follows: TGTGCCAGCAGTTCAGGGATAGGGTACGAGCAGTACTTC.

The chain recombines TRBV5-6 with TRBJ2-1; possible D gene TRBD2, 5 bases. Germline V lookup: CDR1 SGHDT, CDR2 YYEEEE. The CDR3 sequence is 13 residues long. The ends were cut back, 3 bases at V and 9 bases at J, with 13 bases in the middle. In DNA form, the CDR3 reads TGTGCCAGCAGCTCCTTCCGAGGGATTGAGCAGTTCTTC. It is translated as CASSSFRGIEQFF.

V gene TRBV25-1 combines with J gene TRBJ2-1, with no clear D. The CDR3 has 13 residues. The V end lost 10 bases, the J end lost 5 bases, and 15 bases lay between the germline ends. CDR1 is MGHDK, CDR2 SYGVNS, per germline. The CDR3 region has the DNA TGTGCCACCCGAACTGCGAACAACAATGAGCAGTTCTTC. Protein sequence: CATRTANNNEQFF.

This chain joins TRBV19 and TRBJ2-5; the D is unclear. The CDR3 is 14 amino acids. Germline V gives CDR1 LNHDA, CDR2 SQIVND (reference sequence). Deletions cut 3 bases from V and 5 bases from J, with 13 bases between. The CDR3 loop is CASSIGLGRETQYF. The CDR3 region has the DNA TGTGCCAGTAGTATTGGGTTGGGCAGGGAGACCCAGTACTTC.

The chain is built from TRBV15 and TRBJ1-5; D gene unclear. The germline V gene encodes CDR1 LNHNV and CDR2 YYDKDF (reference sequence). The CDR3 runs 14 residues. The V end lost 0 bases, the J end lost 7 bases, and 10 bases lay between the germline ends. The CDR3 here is CATSRDPQNQPQHF. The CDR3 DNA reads TGTGCCACCAGCAGAGACCCACAGAACCAGCCCCAGCATTTT.

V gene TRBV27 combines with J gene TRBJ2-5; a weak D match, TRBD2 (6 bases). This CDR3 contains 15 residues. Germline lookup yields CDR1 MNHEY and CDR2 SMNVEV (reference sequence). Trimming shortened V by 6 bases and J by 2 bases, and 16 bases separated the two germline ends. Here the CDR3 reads CASSLSGPRQETQYF. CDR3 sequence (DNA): TGTGCCAGCAGCCTTAGCGGACCCCGTCAAGAGACCCAGTACTTC.

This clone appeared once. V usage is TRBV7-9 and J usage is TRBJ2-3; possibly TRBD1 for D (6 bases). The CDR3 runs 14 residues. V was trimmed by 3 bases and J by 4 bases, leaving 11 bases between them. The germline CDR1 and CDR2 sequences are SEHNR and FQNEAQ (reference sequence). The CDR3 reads CASSLQGSADTQYF. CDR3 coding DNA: TGTGCCAGCAGCTTGCAGGGGAGCGCAGATACGCAGTATTTT. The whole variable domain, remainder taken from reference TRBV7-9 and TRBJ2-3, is DTGVSQNPRHKITKRGQNVTFRCDPISEHNRLYWYRQTLGQGPEFLTYFQNEAQLEKSRLLSDRFSAERPKGSFSTLEIQRTEQGDSAMYLCASSLQGSADTQYFGPGTRLTVL.

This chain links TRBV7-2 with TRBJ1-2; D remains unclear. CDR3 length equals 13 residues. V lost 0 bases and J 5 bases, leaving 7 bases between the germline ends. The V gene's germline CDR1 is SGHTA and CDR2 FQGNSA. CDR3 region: CASSLARGYGYTF. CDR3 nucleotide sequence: TGTGCCAGCAGCTTAGCTCGTGGGTATGGCTACACCTTC.

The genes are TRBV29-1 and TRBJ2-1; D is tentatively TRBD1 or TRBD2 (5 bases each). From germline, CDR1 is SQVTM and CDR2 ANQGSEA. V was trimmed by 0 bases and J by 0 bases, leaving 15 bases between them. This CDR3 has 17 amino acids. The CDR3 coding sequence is TGCAGCGTTGAAGATCTTCGGGGCTTAAGCTCCTACAATGAGCAGTTCTTC. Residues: CSVEDLRGLSSYNEQFF.

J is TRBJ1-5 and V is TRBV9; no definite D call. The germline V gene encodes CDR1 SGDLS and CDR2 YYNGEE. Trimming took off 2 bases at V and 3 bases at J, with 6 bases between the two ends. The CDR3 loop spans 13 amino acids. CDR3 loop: CASSVNHNQPQHF. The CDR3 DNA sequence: TGTGCCAGCAGCGTGAATCACAATCAGCCCCAGCATTTT.

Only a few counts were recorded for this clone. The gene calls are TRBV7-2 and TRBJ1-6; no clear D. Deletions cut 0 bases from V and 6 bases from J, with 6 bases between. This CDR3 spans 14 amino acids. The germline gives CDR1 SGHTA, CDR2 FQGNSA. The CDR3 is CASSLAGGNSPLHF. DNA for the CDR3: TGTGCCAGCAGCTTAGCAGGCGGTAATTCACCCCTCCACTTT.

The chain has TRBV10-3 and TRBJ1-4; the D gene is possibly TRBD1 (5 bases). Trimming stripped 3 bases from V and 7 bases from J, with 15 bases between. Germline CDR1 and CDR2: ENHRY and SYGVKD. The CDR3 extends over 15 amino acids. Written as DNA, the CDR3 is TGTGCCATCAGTGAATCACGGGGGAAGGGTGAAAAACTGTTTTTT. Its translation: CAISESRGKGEKLFF.

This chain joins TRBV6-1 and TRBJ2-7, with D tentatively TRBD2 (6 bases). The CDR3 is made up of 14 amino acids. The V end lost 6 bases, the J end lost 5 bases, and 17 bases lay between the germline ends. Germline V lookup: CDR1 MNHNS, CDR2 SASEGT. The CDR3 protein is CASREGTGVHEQYF. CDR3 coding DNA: TGTGCCAGCAGGGAGGGCACGGGGGTCCACGAGCAGTACTTC.

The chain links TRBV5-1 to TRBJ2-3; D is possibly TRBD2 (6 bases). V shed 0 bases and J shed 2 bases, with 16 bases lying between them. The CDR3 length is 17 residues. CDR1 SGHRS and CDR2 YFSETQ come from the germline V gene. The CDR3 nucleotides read TGCGCCAGCAGCTTGGTGGGGGGTCTGGGGATCACAGATACGCAGTATTTT. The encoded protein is CASSLVGGLGITDTQYF. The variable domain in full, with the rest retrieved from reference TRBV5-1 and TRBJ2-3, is KAGVTQTPRYLIKTRGQQVTLSCSPISGHRSVSWYQQTPGQGLQFLFEYFSETQRNKGNFPGRFSGRQFSNSRSEMNVSTLELGDSALYLCASSLVGGLGITDTQYFGPGTRLTVL.

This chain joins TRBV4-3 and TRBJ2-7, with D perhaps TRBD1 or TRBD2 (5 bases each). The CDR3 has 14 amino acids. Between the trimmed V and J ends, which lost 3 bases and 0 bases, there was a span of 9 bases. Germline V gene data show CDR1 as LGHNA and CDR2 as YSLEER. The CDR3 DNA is TGCGCCAGCAGCCAGGGACCGACCTCCTACGAGCAGTACTTC. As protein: CASSQGPTSYEQYF.